These 27 T cell receptor beta chains came from one sample sequenced in a study of blood T cell repertoires in COVID-19. Sequencing used immunoSEQ multiplex PCR; TCRdb keeps in-frame clones, though not all of them. The sample carries about 81,000 clones, 86% recorded once. Source material: peripheral blood. The receptor set was obtained from a human donor in a cohort sampled during active COVID-19.

The V call is TRBV25-1, the J call TRBJ1-3; D is unclear. The length of the CDR3 is 14 residues. V was cut by 1 base and J by 3 bases, with 7 bases left in between. Germline lookup yields CDR1 MGHDK and CDR2 SYGVNS. Written as DNA, the CDR3 is TGTGCCAGCAGTGAATCAGGTTTTGGAAACACCATATATTTT. As protein: CASSESGFGNTIYF.

V is TRBV19 and J is TRBJ1-1, with a tentative D call TRBD1 (5 bases). The germline V gene encodes CDR1 LNHDA and CDR2 SQIVND (reference sequence). This CDR3 region has 12 residues. V dropped 9 bases and J dropped 4 bases, with 12 bases sitting between them. The DNA of the CDR3 is TGTGCCAGCTCCAGGGTTTCCACTGAAGCTTTCTTT. It translates to CASSRVSTEAFF.

This chain joins TRBV7-2 and TRBJ1-5; D is undetermined. This CDR3 has 17 residues. Germline V gives CDR1 SGHTA, CDR2 FQGNSA. Between the trimmed V and J ends, which lost 1 base and 0 bases, there was a span of 13 bases. CDR3 DNA sequence: TGTGCCAGCAGCTTAGTATCTATCTTTGTTAGCAATCAGCCCCAGCATTTT. This translates into CASSLVSIFVSNQPQHF. Full variable domain (outside the CDR3, taken from reference TRBV7-2 and TRBJ1-5): GAGVSQSPSNKVTEKGKDVELRCDPISGHTALYWYRQSLGQGLEFLIYFQGNSAPDKSGLPSDRFSAERTGGSVSTLTIQRTQQEDSAVYLCASSLVSIFVSNQPQHFGDGTRLSIL.

In this sample, this clone turned up once. V and J are TRBV4-1 and TRBJ1-2, with D unclear. Trimming left V 4 bases short and J 0 bases short, with 9 bases between. The length of the CDR3 is 14 residues. Looked up from germline, CDR1 is MGHRA and CDR2 is YSYEKL. CDR3 region: CASSPDRSNYGYTF. The CDR3 coding sequence is TGCGCCAGCAGCCCAGACCGGTCTAACTATGGCTACACCTTC.

Remarks on this clone: The junction departs from germline at one end; a sequencing error may be responsible. This rearrangement joins TRBV29-1 to TRBJ1-1; D call uncertain. The CDR3 runs to 13 residues. Germline V gives CDR1 SQVTM, CDR2 ANQGSEA. The chain's CDR3 is CSHEPRMNSEAFF. In DNA form, the CDR3 reads TGCAGCCACGAGCCAAGAATGAACTCTGAAGCTTTCTTT.

The chain links TRBV5-1 to TRBJ2-7; D is possibly TRBD2 (5 bases). Germline-derived CDR1 and CDR2 are SGHRS and YFSETQ. The V end lost 8 bases, the J end lost 2 bases, and 17 bases lay between the germline ends. The CDR3 loop spans 14 amino acids. This CDR3 is CASGVSGGPYEQYF. CDR3 DNA: TGCGCCAGTGGAGTGAGTGGCGGGCCCTACGAGCAGTACTTC. Full variable domain (outside the CDR3, taken from reference TRBV5-1 and TRBJ2-7): KAGVTQTPRYLIKTRGQQVTLSCSPISGHRSVSWYQQTPGQGLQFLFEYFSETQRNKGNFPGRFSGRQFSNSRSEMNVSTLELGDSALYLCASGVSGGPYEQYFGPGTRLTVT.

This clone appeared a few times. J is TRBJ1-2 and V is TRBV20-1, with D uncertain. Trimming took 3 bases from V and 6 from J, leaving 14 bases between them. This CDR3 is built from 13 residues. Germline assignment: CDR1 DFQATT and CDR2 SNEGSKA (reference sequence). The CDR3 loop reads CSASVLGGNGYTF. DNA for the CDR3: TGCAGTGCTAGTGTTCTGGGAGGGAATGGCTACACCTTC.

The gene calls are TRBV5-1 and TRBJ2-7; 10 positions agree with TRBD2. Per the germline V gene, CDR1 is SGHRS and CDR2 is YFSETQ. J lost 2 bases, V lost 4 bases, and 9 bases had no gene match. The CDR3 spans 16 residues. The CDR3, as DNA: TGCGCCAGCAGCCTGACTAGCGGGCGTTCGACCTACGAGCAGTACTTC. The encoded protein is CASSLTSGRSTYEQYF.

This clone was detected a few times. The chain combines TRBV6-1 with TRBJ2-7, with 8 bases matching TRBD1. The CDR3 loop spans 18 amino acids. Looked up from germline, CDR1 is MNHNS and CDR2 is SASEGT. The J segment lost 2 bases and the V segment lost 1 base, leaving 13 bases of the junction unmatched. The CDR3 reads CASSEVGQVGRGTYEQYF. For the CDR3, the DNA is TGTGCCAGCAGTGAAGTGGGACAGGTGGGAAGGGGGACCTACGAGCAGTACTTC.

This chain joins TRBV7-2 and TRBJ2-5, with 12 positions matching TRBD2. Looked up from germline, CDR1 is SGHTA and CDR2 is FQGNSA. J was trimmed by 6 bases and V by 2 bases; bases with no gene match: 7. This CDR3 has 16 residues. The CDR3 reads CASSLSLAGGPQTQYF. The DNA of the CDR3 is TGTGCCAGCAGCTTATCTCTAGCGGGGGGGCCGCAGACCCAGTACTTC.

Only one count was recorded for this clone. This chain connects TRBV6-6 to TRBJ2-7; TRBD1 agrees at 9 bases. This CDR3 comprises 13 residues. V shed 5 bases, J shed 3 bases, and the junction held 2 bases outside the gene matches. The germline CDR1 and CDR2 sequences are MNHNY and SVGAGI (reference sequence). The CDR3 coding sequence is TGTGCCAGCAGTCAGGGACAGGGCTACGAGCAGTACTTC. Its translation is CASSQGQGYEQYF.

This clone was observed a few times. The rearrangement uses TRBV9 and TRBJ1-3; TRBD1 is a possible D gene (5 bases). The V end was cut by 4 bases, the J end by 3 bases, with 14 bases between. In germline, CDR1 is SGDLS, CDR2 YYNGEE. There are 15 residues in the CDR3. CDR3 DNA: TGTGCCAGCAGCCCGGACCAGGGTGGTGGAAACACCATATATTTT. It encodes CASSPDQGGGNTIYF.

This clone has just one count. V is TRBV4-1 and J is TRBJ2-1, with 8 positions matching TRBD2. The CDR3 consists of 16 residues. After removal of 2 bases from V and 10 bases from J, the junction contained 13 bases not matched to a gene. Germline V gene lookup returns CDR1 MGHRA and CDR2 YSYEKL. For the CDR3, the DNA is TGCGCCAGCAGCCAAATCGGGGGGGGCATTCGGAAAGAGCAGTTCTTC. This gives the protein CASSQIGGGIRKEQFF.

This clone was found a few times. This chain links TRBV4-3 with TRBJ1-5, with a possible D match to TRBD1 (5 bases). Germline-derived CDR1 and CDR2 are LGHNA and YSLEER. This CDR3 has 14 residues. Trimming stripped 0 bases from V and 2 bases from J, with 5 bases between. CDR3 in amino acids: CASSQDRGNQPQHF. The CDR3 DNA follows: TGCGCCAGCAGCCAAGACAGGGGCAATCAGCCCCAGCATTTT.

The gene calls are TRBV9 and TRBJ2-5; 11 bases match TRBD1. The CDR3 spans 16 residues. With 0 bases clipped from V and 1 base from J, the junction kept 2 bases outside the gene matches. Germline V gene data show CDR1 as SGDLS and CDR2 as YYNGEE. The CDR3 loop is CASSVDGTGGQETQYF. The CDR3 DNA is TGTGCCAGCAGCGTAGATGGGACAGGGGGCCAAGAGACCCAGTACTTC.

The CDR3 sequence: CATLQFGDTGELFF. The CDR3 DNA reads TGTGCCACCCTCCAATTCGGGGACACCGGGGAGCTGTTTTTT. The chain employs TRBV19 and TRBJ2-2; tentatively, D is TRBD2 (5 bases). Looked up from germline, CDR1 is LNHDA and CDR2 is SQIVND (reference sequence). The CDR3 has 14 residues. With 10 bases removed from V and 3 bases from J, the gap between germline ends came to 15 bases.

V is TRBV3-1 (or the pseudogene TRBV3-2) and J is TRBJ1-2; D uncertain. Trimming cost V 1 base and J 5 bases, with 5 bases left between them. Germline loops: CDR1 LGHDT, CDR2 YNNKEL (reference sequence). The CDR3 contains 12 residues. In DNA form, the CDR3 reads TGTGCCAGCAGCCAAGCGGGATATGGCTACACCTTC. Translation: CASSQAGYGYTF.

This clone was seen just once. J is TRBJ2-3 and V is TRBV5-3; a weak D match, TRBD2 (6 bases). TRBV5-3 carries the ORF label, with uncertain function. The CDR3 runs 13 residues. V shed 4 bases and J shed 7 bases, with 13 bases lying between them. Here the CDR3 DNA reads TGTGCCAGAAGCGCCGGGAGACGGTATACGCAGTATTTT. This translates into CARSAGRRYTQYF.

The chain employs TRBV6-6 and TRBJ2-7; 9 bases are a match to TRBD1. This CDR3 region has 15 residues. The germline V gene encodes CDR1 MNHNY and CDR2 SVGAGI (reference sequence). Trimming cost V 8 bases and J 5 bases; bases outside gene matches: 13. The CDR3, as DNA: TGTGCCAGCTGGGGGCGGGACAGGGAAATTGACGAGCAGTACTTC. It encodes CASWGRDREIDEQYF.

The chain joins TRBV5-1 to TRBJ1-2, with a weak D call TRBD1 (6 bases). Germline V gene sequence: CDR1 SGHRS, CDR2 YFSETQ. This CDR3 has 13 amino acids. V was clipped by 4 bases and J by 4 bases, with 11 bases between them. Here the CDR3 reads CASSPGQSYGYTF. The CDR3 region has the DNA TGCGCCAGCAGCCCGGGACAAAGCTATGGCTACACCTTC.

V is TRBV9 and J is TRBJ2-7; 13 positions agree with TRBD2. With 2 bases clipped from V and 4 bases from J, the junction kept 6 bases outside the gene matches. CDR1 and CDR2 from the germline V gene are SGDLS and YYNGEE. The CDR3 spans 16 residues. CDR3 DNA: TGTGCCAGCAGCGTTGGGGGACTAGCGGGAACTTACGAGCAGTACTTC. It encodes CASSVGGLAGTYEQYF.

The chain links TRBV6-4 to TRBJ2-1; D uncertain. Germline V lookup: CDR1 MRHNA, CDR2 SNTAGT. V was cut by 6 bases and J by 7 bases, with 13 bases left in between. The CDR3 spans 13 residues. CDR3 DNA sequence: TGTGCCAGCAGACGAGGTCGCGCTAATGAGCAGTTCTTC. Encoded protein: CASRRGRANEQFF.

The chain carries TRBV18 and TRBJ2-5, with D possibly matching TRBD1 (5 bases). CDR1 KGHSH and CDR2 LQKENI come from the germline V gene. V was clipped by 2 bases and J by 3 bases, with 10 bases between them. This CDR3 has 14 residues. In DNA form, the CDR3 reads TGTGCCAGCTCACCAGGTACACAGGAAGAGACCCAGTACTTC. Protein sequence: CASSPGTQEETQYF. Together with reference TRBV18 and TRBJ2-5, the CDR3 gives the full variable domain: NAGVMQNPRHLVRRRGQEARLRCSPMKGHSHVYWYRQLPEEGLKFMVYLQKENIIDESGMPKERFSAEFPKEGPSILRIQQVVRGDSAAYFCASSPGTQEETQYFGPGTRLLVL.

The rearrangement joins TRBV5-4 to TRBJ1-1, with 10 bases that match TRBD1. V lost 3 bases, J lost 4 bases, and 6 bases stayed unmatched. Per the germline V gene, CDR1 is SGHNT and CDR2 is YYREEE (reference sequence). This CDR3 comprises 15 residues. Here the CDR3 DNA reads TGTGCCAGCAGCTCCGGGACAGGGGCCTCCACTGAAGCTTTCTTT. Translation gives CASSSGTGASTEAFF.

The chain is built from TRBV25-1 and TRBJ1-1; perhaps TRBD1 as D (6 bases). V lost 6 bases to trimming and J lost 7 bases, with 12 bases between them. From germline, CDR1 is MGHDK and CDR2 SYGVNS. CDR3 size: 12 residues. CDR3 residues: CASSRGVFEAFF. The DNA for the CDR3 is TGTGCCAGCAGCAGGGGTGTTTTTGAAGCTTTCTTT.

CDR3 sequence reads: CASSAISRTEAFF. DNA for the CDR3: TGTGCCAGCAGCGCCATATCGAGGACTGAAGCTTTCTTT. The chain uses TRBV11-2 and TRBJ1-1; D is uncertain. Looked up from germline, CDR1 is SGHAT and CDR2 is FQNNGV. V was clipped by 5 bases and J by 5 bases, with 12 bases between them. The CDR3 spans 13 residues.

The chain recombines TRBV15 with TRBJ2-1; 8 bases match TRBD2. Per germline, CDR1 LNHNV and CDR2 YYDKDF (reference sequence). The CDR3 is made up of 15 amino acids. The ends lost 4 bases at V and 4 bases at J; junction bases unmatched: 6. The CDR3 nucleotides read TGTGCCACCAGCATGTTCCGGGAGGGATACAATGAGCAGTTCTTC. Encoded protein: CATSMFREGYNEQFF.